What follows are 27 T cell receptor beta chains derived from one specimen sequenced in a study of spatial heterogeneity in lung cancer. TCRdb passed the 5' RACE reads through MiXCR, listing each CDR3 protein once. The data contain about 38,000 distinct CDR3 sequences, 7.5% to 8% of them seen just once; the ten biggest clones take up approximately 30%. Indicated time point: sample taken at primary tumor resection. No cells were sorted before sequencing. The whole RNA sequenced was extracted from tumor, nontumor lung or frozen PBMC. Sequencing was performed on PBMCs, taken at surgery. Receptors were obtained from a male donor with early-stage non-small cell lung cancer.

This clonotype occurred many times. The chain uses TRBV3-1 and TRBJ1-6; possible D gene TRBD1, 5 bases. Trimming shortened V by 6 bases and J by 7 bases, and 13 bases separated the two germline ends. This CDR3 has 14 residues. CDR1 is LGHDT and CDR2 is YNNKEL in the germline V gene (reference sequence). In nucleotides, the CDR3 is TGTGCCAGCAGAACAGACAGCGGGAATTCACCCCTCCACTTT. Protein product: CASRTDSGNSPLHF.

For this clonotype: Given a much more abundant clone one base away, this may be a read error. The rearrangement joins TRBV3-1 to TRBJ2-3, with no clear D. Germline assignment: CDR1 LGHDT and CDR2 YNNKEL (reference sequence). CDR3 length: 12 amino acids. The CDR3 reads CASCQDTDTQYF. The CDR3 DNA is TGTGCCAGCTGCCAAGACACAGATACGCAGTATTTT.

V and J are TRBV29-1 and TRBJ2-5; TRBD1 matches 10 bases. V dropped 7 bases and J dropped 7; count of bases not matched to a gene: 12. Germline lookup yields CDR1 SQVTM and CDR2 ANQGSEA. This CDR3 has 14 amino acids. CDR3 in DNA: TGCAGCGGTAGGGACAGGGGACCCCAAACGACCCAGTACTTC. Translated: CSGRDRGPQTTQYF.

The table lists this clonotype with many counts. The genes are TRBV20-1 and TRBJ1-4; D is possibly TRBD1 (6 bases). CDR1 and CDR2 from the germline V gene are DFQATT and SNEGSKA (reference sequence). This CDR3 is built from 14 residues. Trimming took off 2 bases at V and 4 bases at J, with 11 bases between the two ends. The CDR3 coding sequence is TGCAGTGCTAGATCGGGACAAGTTAATGAAAAACTGTTTTTT. It encodes CSARSGQVNEKLFF.

This clonotype was detected many times. This chain joins TRBV7-8 and TRBJ1-2; D unresolved. The V gene's germline CDR1 is SGHVS and CDR2 FQNEAQ. The CDR3 extends over 13 amino acids. V was shortened by 1 base and J by 4 bases, with 7 bases between the two germline ends. DNA for the CDR3: TGTGCCAGCAGCTTAGGGAGAGGCTATGGCTACACCTTC. This sequence encodes CASSLGRGYGYTF.

The chain is built from TRBV5-4 and TRBJ2-7, with a tentative D call TRBD2 (6 bases). Trimming cost V 3 bases and J 2 bases, with 12 bases left between them. The CDR3 consists of 14 residues. Per germline, CDR1 SGHNT and CDR2 YYREEE (reference sequence). CDR3 coding DNA: TGTGCCAGCAGCTATGGGACTGGTACCTACGAGCAGTACGTC. Residues: CASSYGTGTYEQYV.

This clonotype was found a few times. The J gene is TRBJ2-5, the V gene TRBV18; D perhaps matches TRBD2 (6 bases). The germline CDR1 and CDR2 sequences are KGHSH and LQKENI. The CDR3 is 14 amino acids. The germline V and J ends were trimmed by 2 bases and 2 bases, with 9 bases remaining between them. CDR3 DNA: TGTGCCAGCTCACCAAGCCTAGCGCAAGAGACCCAGTACTTC. Residues: CASSPSLAQETQYF.

This chain connects TRBV3-1 to TRBJ2-3; no reliable D call. CDR1 and CDR2 from the germline V gene are LGHDT and YNNKEL (reference sequence). With 4 bases removed from V and 4 bases from J, the gap between germline ends came to 12 bases. The CDR3 consists of 14 residues. The DNA of the CDR3 is TGTGCCAGCAGCCCGGGCGATGGGGCAGATACGCAGTATTTT. Translating gives CASSPGDGADTQYF.

This clonotype was recorded many times. J is TRBJ2-6 and V is TRBV9; possibly TRBD1 for D (6 bases). There are 17 residues in the CDR3. Germline CDR1 is SGDLS and CDR2 is YYNGEE. Trimming pared 3 bases from V and 0 bases from J, leaving 13 bases between. As DNA, the CDR3 is TGTGCCAGCAGCGCTACAGGGTACCACTCTGGGGCCAACGTCCTGACTTTC. Protein: CASSATGYHSGANVLTF.

The rearrangement uses TRBV7-6 and TRBJ2-2; D is unresolved. Trimming left V 5 bases short and J 0 bases short, with 10 bases between. This CDR3 spans 15 amino acids. From germline, CDR1 is SGHVS and CDR2 FNYEAQ. The CDR3 sequence: CASSTTSANTGELFF. In DNA form, the CDR3 reads TGTGCCAGCAGCACCACATCAGCGAACACCGGGGAGCTGTTTTTT.

Note on this clonotype: This may be a read error: a much more frequent sequence differs by one nucleotide. In this CDR3 the conserved last residue, phenylalanine or tryptophan, is missing, so a read error is likely. The chain recombines TRBV29-1 with TRBJ2-6; the match to TRBD2 covers 7 bases. Unmatched junction bases numbered 7, after V lost 0 bases and J lost 2 bases. The CDR3 loop spans 17 amino acids. CDR1 and CDR2 from the germline V gene are SQVTM and ANQGSEA. Here the CDR3 reads CSVEDLGGLTGANVLTS. The CDR3 nucleotides read TGCAGCGTTGAAGATCTGGGAGGGCTCACTGGGGCCAACGTCCTGACTTCC.

This chain joins TRBV6-2 or TRBV6-3 and TRBJ1-5; D ambiguous. Germline V gene lookup returns CDR1 MNHEY and CDR2 SVGEGT. The CDR3 extends over 13 amino acids. Trimming cost V 5 bases and J 5 bases, with 10 bases left between them. The CDR3 DNA reads TGTGCCAGCAGTCCAAAGACCTATCAGCCCCAGCATTTT. Encoded protein: CASSPKTYQPQHF.

This clonotype was recorded many times. The chain joins TRBV7-2 to TRBJ2-3, with 10 bases aligning to TRBD2. The CDR3 covers 15 residues. Germline CDR1 is SGHTA and CDR2 is FQGNSA. V shed 2 bases and J 12 bases; nucleotides not matched to a gene: 11. As DNA, the CDR3 is TGTGCCAGCAGCTTATGGGACTTAGCGGGAGGTAGACAGTATTTT. Amino acids: CASSLWDLAGGRQYF.

This clonotype was observed many times. The chain links TRBV7-6 to TRBJ2-7; 7 bases map to TRBD1. Per germline, CDR1 SGHVS and CDR2 FNYEAQ. There are 15 residues in the CDR3. V lost 1 base and J lost 4; bases outside the gene matches: 7. Written as DNA, the CDR3 is TGTGCCAGCAGCTTAGAGAGGGGACAGCGTTACGAGCAGTACTTC. Encoded protein: CASSLERGQRYEQYF. The whole variable domain, remainder taken from reference TRBV7-6 and TRBJ2-7, is GAGVSQSPRYKVTKRGQDVALRCDPISGHVSLYWYRQALGQGPEFLTYFNYEAQQDKSGLPNDRFSAERPEGSISTLTIQRTEQRDSAMYRCASSLERGQRYEQYFGPGTRLTVT.

The chain couples TRBV7-9 to TRBJ1-1; the D gene is possibly TRBD1 (6 bases). The CDR3 runs 12 residues. CDR1 is SEHNR and CDR2 is FQNEAQ in the germline V gene (reference sequence). V was trimmed by 7 bases and J by 2 bases, leaving 8 bases between them. The CDR3 loop reads CASTTGNTEAFF. The DNA of the CDR3 is TGTGCCAGCACGACAGGTAACACTGAAGCTTTCTTT.

This clonotype occurred a few times. The chain has TRBV2 and TRBJ2-1; 9 bases agree with TRBD2. Germline loops: CDR1 SNHLY, CDR2 FYNNEI. Trimming took 5 bases from V and 7 from J; bases not matched to a gene: 3. The CDR3 totals 13 residues. CDR3 in DNA: TGTGCCAGCAGTCCTAGCGGGAAGAATGAGCAGTTCTTC. Its protein product is CASSPSGKNEQFF.

This clonotype was detected many times. The rearrangement links TRBV12-3 or TRBV12-4 to TRBJ1-2; D is undetermined. The length of the CDR3 is 14 residues. V was clipped by 6 bases and J by 0 bases, with 11 bases between them. The chain's CDR3 is CASRALGSNYGYTF. Here the CDR3 DNA reads TGTGCCAGCAGGGCTTTAGGGTCTAACTATGGCTACACCTTC.

This clonotype was seen ten or more times. The gene calls are TRBV29-1 and TRBJ1-2; D gene uncertain. The CDR3 sequence is 12 residues long. Germline V gene lookup returns CDR1 SQVTM and CDR2 ANQGSEA. The V and J ends lost 4 bases and 2 bases respectively, with 8 bases between them. The CDR3 DNA is TGCAGCGTTGGGGAAGTCAACTATGGCTACACCTTC. Amino acid sequence: CSVGEVNYGYTF. The full variable domain, its missing parts supplied by reference TRBV29-1 and TRBJ1-2, is SAVISQKPSRDICQRGTSLTIQCQVDSQVTMMFWYRQQPGQSLTLIATANQGSEATYESGFVIDKFPISRPNLTFSTLTVSNMSPEDSSIYLCSVGEVNYGYTFGSGTRLTVV.

Worth noting for this clonotype: Given a much more abundant clone one base away, this may be a read error. The chain couples TRBV19 to TRBJ1-1; D unresolved. Trimming removed 6 bases from V and 1 base from J, with 12 bases in between. Germline values: CDR1 LNHDA, CDR2 SQIVND (reference sequence). The CDR3 extends over 14 amino acids. For the CDR3, the DNA is TGTGCCAGTAGGAAAGAAAATCCGAACACTGAAGCTTTCTTT. Amino acid sequence: CASRKENPNTEAFF.

At least ten counts were recorded for this clonotype. This chain uses TRBV5-1 with TRBJ1-2, with D tentatively TRBD1 (6 bases). This CDR3 has 15 residues. Per the germline V gene, CDR1 is SGHRS and CDR2 is YFSETQ. V was trimmed by 0 bases and J by 7 bases, leaving 16 bases between them. CDR3 sequence (DNA): TGCGCCAGCAGCTTGGGAACCGGGACAACCCCTGGCTACACCTTC. This encodes CASSLGTGTTPGYTF.

This clonotype appeared a few times. The rearrangement uses TRBV2 and TRBJ2-5, with 8 positions matching TRBD1. The CDR3 loop spans 14 amino acids. V lost 6 bases to trimming and J lost 4 bases; unmatched junction nucleotides: 7. Germline V gives CDR1 SNHLY, CDR2 FYNNEI. The CDR3 nucleotides read TGTGCCAGCAGCTTCCCAGGGGGCGTAGAGACCCAGTACTTC. Amino acids: CASSFPGGVETQYF.

A remark on this clonotype: This clone may be a read error of a much larger clone one base away. This rearrangement joins TRBV19 to TRBJ2-5; 8 bases match TRBD2. The CDR3 sequence is 14 residues long. Unmatched junction bases numbered 6, after V lost 4 bases and J lost 5 bases. From germline, CDR1 is LNHDA and CDR2 SQIVND (reference sequence). CDR3: CASSRTSRWETQYF. In DNA, the CDR3 is TGTGCCAGTAGTAGGACTAGCCGGTGGGAGACCCAGTACTTC.

This clonotype was recorded at least ten times. The V and J genes are TRBV9 and TRBJ1-6; 7 nucleotides align to TRBD1. The CDR3 spans 13 residues. J was trimmed by 10 bases and V by 4 bases; bases with no gene match: 5. CDR1 is SGDLS and CDR2 is YYNGEE in the germline V gene. The CDR3 sequence is CASSSDRDSPLHF. CDR3 bases: TGTGCCAGCAGCTCCGACAGGGACTCACCCCTCCACTTT.

The rearrangement links TRBV19 to TRBJ2-3, with D tentatively TRBD2 (5 bases). V lost 5 bases, J lost 1 base, and 7 bases lay in between. The CDR3 covers 13 residues. Looked up from germline, CDR1 is LNHDA and CDR2 is SQIVND (reference sequence). DNA of the CDR3: TGTGCCAGTAGTCCCGGGGGCACAGATACGCAGTATTTT. Translation gives CASSPGGTDTQYF. Together with reference TRBV19 and TRBJ2-3, the CDR3 gives the full variable domain: DGGITQSPKYLFRKEGQNVTLSCEQNLNHDAMYWYRQDPGQGLRLIYYSQIVNDFQKGDIAEGYSVSREKKESFPLTVTSAQKNPTAFYLCASSPGGTDTQYFGPGTRLTVL.

This clonotype was picked up a small number of times. The J gene is TRBJ2-1, the V gene TRBV4-3, with D unresolved. Germline V gives CDR1 LGHNA, CDR2 YSLEER. The CDR3 runs 14 residues. V was cut by 0 bases and J by 0 bases, with 3 bases left in between. As DNA, the CDR3 is TGCGCCAGCAGCCAAGATGACTCCTACAATGAGCAGTTCTTC. This encodes CASSQDDSYNEQFF.

This rearrangement joins TRBV18 to TRBJ1-1; 7 nucleotides align to TRBD1. The V gene end was trimmed by 2 bases and the J gene end by 7 bases; junction bases not matched to a gene: 7. Germline V gives CDR1 KGHSH, CDR2 LQKENI. CDR3 length: 14 amino acids. The CDR3 is CASSPSGRDSEAFF. CDR3 DNA sequence: TGTGCCAGCTCACCATCGGGAAGGGACAGTGAAGCTTTCTTT.

This clonotype was observed at least ten times. The chain links TRBV9 to TRBJ2-1, with D unresolved. Germline values: CDR1 SGDLS, CDR2 YYNGEE. This CDR3 has 15 residues. V lost 1 base to trimming and J lost 0 bases, with 8 bases between them. DNA of the CDR3: TGTGCCAGCAGCGTATCCCCGAACTCCTACAATGAGCAGTTCTTC. This codes for CASSVSPNSYNEQFF.